This section outlines one T cell receptor beta chain sequence together with its context. Only a few counts were recorded for this clone. Its target antigen remains unknown. No base quality values were provided; no much bigger clone lies one nucleotide off. The data belong to a study of technical replicates of blood from several donors (dated by TCRdb to about 2017). Library prep was done by the immunoSEQ multiplex PCR assay. Entries here come from immuneACCESS through TCRdb and include only in-frame sequences with V and J called. Some clones fail to appear in such tables; in the studies checked, an unresolved V gene covers under half of the shortfall, and the cause of the remainder is unknown. This sample comprises fewer than 85,000 clones, approximately 92% of them detected only once. The biggest ten clones account for 0.41% of the sample. The receptor was derived from a human donor in good health. The sequencing sample was made of T cells isolated from PBMCs.

The nucleotide sequence reads as follows: TGTGCCAGTAGAAATCTGGGGGGCACTGAAGCTTTCTTT. The translation is CASRNLGGTEAFF. Rearrangement joined TRBV19 to TRBJ1-1; TRBD1 is perhaps the D gene, given 5 matching bases. Taken from cysteine to phenylalanine, the CDR3 has 13 residues. Only the CDR3 region is kept as DNA, spanning 39 bases read in frame from base 1. The CDR1 and CDR2 encoded by the germline V gene (reference sequence) are LNHDA and SQIVND. Trimming takes 6 bases from V and 4 bases from J, and the germline ends sit 12 bases apart.